These 18 T cell receptor beta chains originate from one sample sequenced in a study of blood T cell repertoires in COVID-19. Only in-frame clones appear in the TCRdb table, and some are missing; sequencing was by immunoSEQ multiplex PCR. The sample yields approximately 200,000 clones, 70% to 85% seen once. Sequencing was done on a sample of peripheral blood. The source is a human donor with acute or convalescent COVID-19. The donor label of this sample is uncertain.

J is TRBJ1-1 and V is TRBV6-2 or TRBV6-3; tentatively, D is TRBD1 (5 bases). CDR3 length equals 13 residues. V dropped 6 bases and J dropped 4 bases, with 12 bases sitting between them. Germline values: CDR1 MNHEY, CDR2 SVGEGT. The CDR3 DNA reads TGTGCCAGCAGGCCTCAGGGAAGCACTGAAGCTTTCTTT. Translating it yields CASRPQGSTEAFF.

The rearrangement uses TRBV7-6 and TRBJ2-7; D might be TRBD2 (6 bases). The germline V gene has CDR1 SGHVS and CDR2 FNYEAQ. This CDR3 region has 14 residues. The ends were cut back, 1 base at V and 5 bases at J, with 12 bases in the middle. The CDR3 coding sequence is TGTGCCAGCAGCTTAGATCCCGGCGGGAACGAGCAGTACTTC. Protein sequence: CASSLDPGGNEQYF.

The J gene is TRBJ2-1, the V gene TRBV6-5; maybe TRBD1 (5 bases). The V gene's germline CDR1 is MNHEY and CDR2 SVGAGI. The CDR3 length is 16 residues. The V gene lost 0 bases and the J gene lost 6 bases, with 15 bases spanning the gap. The CDR3 loop is CASSYSWGRVLNEQFF. In nucleotides, the CDR3 is TGTGCCAGCAGTTACTCGTGGGGCAGGGTTCTCAATGAGCAGTTCTTC.

This sequence joins TRBV28 and TRBJ2-4; D unclear. The CDR3 totals 15 residues. Between the trimmed V and J ends, which lost 1 base and 6 bases, there was a span of 13 bases. CDR1 is MDHEN and CDR2 is SYDVKM in the germline V gene. This chain's CDR3 is CASSLLAGYGNIQYF. Written as DNA, the CDR3 is TGTGCCAGCAGTTTATTGGCCGGGTACGGAAACATTCAGTACTTC.

The chain uses TRBV5-1 and TRBJ1-5, with 8 bases matching TRBD1. The trim removed 3 bases at V and 2 bases at J, leaving 1 base unmatched. This CDR3 has 14 residues. The germline CDR1 and CDR2 sequences are SGHRS and YFSETQ. In DNA form, the CDR3 reads TGCGCCAGCAGCTGGGGACAGGGCAATCAGCCCCAGCATTTT. Protein product: CASSWGQGNQPQHF.

The chain recombines TRBV4-1 with TRBJ2-5; 9 bases fit TRBD1. Germline CDR1 and CDR2: MGHRA and YSYEKL. With 1 base clipped from V and 4 bases from J, the junction kept 7 bases outside the gene matches. The CDR3 runs to 16 residues. The CDR3, as DNA: TGCGCCAGCAGCCAAGCTCCGGGACAGGGTCCAGAGACCCAGTACTTC. Translating gives CASSQAPGQGPETQYF.

The J gene is TRBJ2-6, the V gene TRBV6-5; 10 nucleotides line up with TRBD2. This CDR3 is 14 amino acids long. Looked up from germline, CDR1 is MNHEY and CDR2 is SVGAGI. Trimming took 8 bases from V and 10 from J; bases not matched to a gene: 8. CDR3: CASAPGTSVNVLTF. CDR3 coding DNA: TGTGCCAGCGCTCCCGGGACTAGCGTGAACGTCCTGACTTTC.

The gene calls are TRBV19 and TRBJ1-1; unclear D gene. Germline V gene lookup returns CDR1 LNHDA and CDR2 SQIVND (reference sequence). The CDR3 extends over 11 amino acids. Trimming shortened V by 5 bases and J by 8 bases, and 9 bases separated the two germline ends. CDR3 region: CASSLGFEAFF. Written as DNA, the CDR3 is TGTGCCAGTAGTCTCGGGTTCGAAGCTTTCTTT.

DNA for the CDR3: TGTGCCAGCTGCCCGGTCGGGGGGGGGACTAGAGCCAATGAGCAGTTCTTC. Translation: CASCPVGGGTRANEQFF. The rearrangement links TRBV27 to TRBJ2-1; 8 bases align to TRBD2. The J segment lost 6 bases and the V segment lost 8 bases, leaving 18 bases of the junction unmatched. CDR3 length: 17 residues. Germline V CDR1 and CDR2: MNHEY, SMNVEV (reference sequence).

The chain carries TRBV30 and TRBJ1-4; D ambiguous. V lost 1 base and J lost 8, with 11 bases in between. The length of the CDR3 is 13 residues. Germline CDR1 is GTSNPN and CDR2 is SVGIG (reference sequence). The CDR3 is CAWSGRGGEKLFF. The CDR3 bases are TGTGCCTGGAGTGGACGGGGAGGCGAAAAACTGTTTTTT.

CDR3 DNA: TGTGCCAGCAGCCAAGGTAACAGGAATCAGCCCCAGCATTTT. Its translation is CASSQGNRNQPQHF. The rearrangement uses TRBV3-1 (or the pseudogene TRBV3-2) and TRBJ1-5; possibly TRBD1 for D (5 bases). The CDR3 is 14 residues long. From germline, CDR1 is LGHDT and CDR2 YNNKEL (reference sequence). Trimming took 1 base from V and 4 from J, leaving 8 bases between them.

The V gene is TRBV30, the J gene TRBJ1-1; D ambiguous. V dropped 2 bases and J dropped 0 bases, with 10 bases sitting between them. CDR3 length: 14 residues. Germline V CDR1 and CDR2: GTSNPN, SVGIG (reference sequence). The CDR3 coding sequence is TGTGCCTGGAGTTCAGTCAGATTGAACACTGAAGCTTTCTTT. It specifies CAWSSVRLNTEAFF.

The chain has TRBV7-9 and TRBJ2-1; tentative D call: TRBD2 (6 bases). V shed 3 bases and J shed 3 bases, with 6 bases lying between them. The CDR3 sequence is 13 residues long. CDR1 and CDR2 (germline): SEHNR, FQNEAQ (reference sequence). CDR3 coding DNA: TGTGCCAGCAGCTTTAGCGGCTACAATGAGCAGTTCTTC. Translating it yields CASSFSGYNEQFF.

The genes are TRBV2 and TRBJ2-5; 7 bases map to TRBD1. The germline V gene has CDR1 SNHLY and CDR2 FYNNEI. The CDR3 runs to 15 residues. The ends lost 7 bases at V and 1 base at J; junction bases unmatched: 9. The CDR3 protein is CASTLTDRAQETQYF. The CDR3 bases are TGTGCCAGCACCCTGACCGACAGGGCCCAAGAGACCCAGTACTTC. The full variable domain, completed using reference TRBV2 and TRBJ2-5, is EPEVTQTPSHQVTQMGQEVILRCVPISNHLYFYWYRQILGQKVEFLVSFYNNEISEKSEIFDDQFSVERPDGSNFTLKIRSTKLEDSAMYFCASTLTDRAQETQYFGPGTRLLVL.

The V call is TRBV30, the J call TRBJ2-1, with a weak D call TRBD2 (5 bases). Germline V gene sequence: CDR1 GTSNPN, CDR2 SVGIG (reference sequence). This CDR3 has 13 residues. The V end was cut by 0 bases, the J end by 7 bases, with 10 bases between. For the CDR3, the DNA is TGTGCCTGGAGTGTCCTGCGGGTAAATGAGCAGTTCTTC. It is translated as CAWSVLRVNEQFF.

The V gene is TRBV3-1 (or the pseudogene TRBV3-2), the J gene TRBJ1-1, with no clear D. V was shortened by 1 base and J by 3 bases, with 9 bases between the two germline ends. CDR1 is LGHDT and CDR2 is YNNKEL in the germline V gene (reference sequence). The CDR3 sequence is 14 residues long. The CDR3 protein is CASSQAGTDTEAFF. CDR3 coding DNA: TGTGCCAGCAGCCAAGCCGGTACAGACACTGAAGCTTTCTTT.

V is TRBV15 and J is TRBJ2-7; tentative D call: TRBD1 (5 bases). V dropped 1 base and J dropped 6 bases, with 16 bases sitting between them. The CDR3 has 15 amino acids. Germline CDR1 LNHNV, CDR2 YYDKDF (reference sequence). The DNA of the CDR3 is TGTGCCACCAGCAGAGTAGACAGTCGAATTGGCGAGCAGTACTTC. It codes for CATSRVDSRIGEQYF.

In this sample, this clone turned up a few times. The rearrangement links TRBV27 to TRBJ2-2; 12 bases map to TRBD2. This CDR3 comprises 16 residues. Trimming removed 4 bases from V and 6 bases from J; junction bases left unmatched: 6. Germline CDR1 MNHEY, CDR2 SMNVEV (reference sequence). CDR3 sequence: CASSSPSGRAPGELFF. Here the CDR3 DNA reads TGTGCCAGCAGTTCCCCTAGCGGGAGGGCGCCCGGGGAGCTGTTTTTT.